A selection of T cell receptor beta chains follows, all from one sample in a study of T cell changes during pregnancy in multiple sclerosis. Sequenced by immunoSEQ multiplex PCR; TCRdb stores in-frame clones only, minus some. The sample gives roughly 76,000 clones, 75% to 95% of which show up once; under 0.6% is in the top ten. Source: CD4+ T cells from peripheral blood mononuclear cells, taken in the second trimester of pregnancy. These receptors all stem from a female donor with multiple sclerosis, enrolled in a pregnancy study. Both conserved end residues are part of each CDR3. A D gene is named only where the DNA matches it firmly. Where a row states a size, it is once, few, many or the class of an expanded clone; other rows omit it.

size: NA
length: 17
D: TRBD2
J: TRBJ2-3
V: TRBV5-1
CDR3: CASSLELAGTGTDTQYF
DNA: TGCGCCAGCAGCTTGGAACTAGCGGGGACGGGTACAGATACGCAGTATTTT

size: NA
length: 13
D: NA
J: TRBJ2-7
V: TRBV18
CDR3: CASSPPGSYEQYF
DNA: TGTGCCAGCTCACCCCCAGGCTCCTACGAGCAGTACTTC

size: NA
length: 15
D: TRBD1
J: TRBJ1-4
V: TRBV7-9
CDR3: CASSLALDRGEKLFF
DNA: TGTGCCAGCAGCTTAGCGTTGGACAGGGGGGAAAAACTGTTTTTT

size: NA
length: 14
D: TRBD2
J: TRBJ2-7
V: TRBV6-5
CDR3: CASSGTSDSYEQYF
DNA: TGTGCCAGCAGTGGGACTAGCGACTCCTACGAGCAGTACTTC

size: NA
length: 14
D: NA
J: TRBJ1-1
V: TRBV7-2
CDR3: CASSLDRLNTEAFF
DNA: TGTGCCAGCAGCTTAGACAGACTGAACACTGAAGCTTTCTTT

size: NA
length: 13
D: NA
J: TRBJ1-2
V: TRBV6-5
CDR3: CASSYTGMSGYTF
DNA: TGTGCCAGCAGTTACACCGGGATGAGTGGCTACACCTTC

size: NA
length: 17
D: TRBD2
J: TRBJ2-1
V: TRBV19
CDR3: CASSFLKTSGGYNEQFF
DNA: TGTGCCAGTAGTTTCCTCAAGACTAGCGGGGGCTACAATGAGCAGTTCTTC

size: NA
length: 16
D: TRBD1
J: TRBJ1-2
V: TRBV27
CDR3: CASSRRYRGPFYGYTF
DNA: TGTGCCAGCAGCCGAAGGTACAGGGGGCCTTTCTATGGCTACACCTTC

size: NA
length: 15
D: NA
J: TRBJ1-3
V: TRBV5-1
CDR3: CASKNDRYSGNTIYF
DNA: TGCGCCAGCAAAAATGACAGGTACTCTGGAAACACCATATATTTT

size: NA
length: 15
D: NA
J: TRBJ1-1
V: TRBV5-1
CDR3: CASSPDSGPLNGAFF
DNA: TGCGCCAGCAGCCCGGACAGTGGCCCTCTTAACGGAGCTTTCTTT

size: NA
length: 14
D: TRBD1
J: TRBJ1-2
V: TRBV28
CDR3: CASSPQGIGYGYTF
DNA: TGTGCCAGCAGCCCACAGGGGATAGGCTATGGCTACACCTTC

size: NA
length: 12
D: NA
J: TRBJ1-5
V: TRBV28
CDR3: CASRQLNQPQHF
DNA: TGTGCCAGCAGACAGTTAAATCAGCCCCAGCATTTT

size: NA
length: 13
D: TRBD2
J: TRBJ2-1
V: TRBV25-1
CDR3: CASATGGIYEQFF
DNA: TGTGCCAGCGCTACGGGGGGGATCTATGAGCAGTTCTTC

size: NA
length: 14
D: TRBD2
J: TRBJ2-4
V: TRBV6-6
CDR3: CASRQRGGPNIQYF
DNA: TGTGCCAGCAGGCAACGGGGGGGCCCTAACATTCAGTACTTC

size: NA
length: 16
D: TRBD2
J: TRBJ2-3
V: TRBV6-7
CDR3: CASSPPLAGATDTQYF
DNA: TGTGCCAGCAGTCCTCCCCTAGCGGGGGCCACAGATACGCAGTATTTT

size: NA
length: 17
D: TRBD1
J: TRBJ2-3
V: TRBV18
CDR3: CASSPSGTAVHPDTQYF
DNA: TGTGCCAGCTCACCTTCGGGGACAGCTGTACACCCAGATACGCAGTATTTT

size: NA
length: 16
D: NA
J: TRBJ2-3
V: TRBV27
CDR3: CASSLSRRTPTDTQYF
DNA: TGTGCCAGCAGTTTATCGCGGAGAACCCCAACAGATACGCAGTATTTT

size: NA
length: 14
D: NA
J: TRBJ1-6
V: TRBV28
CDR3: CASSRTAYNSPLHF
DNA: TGTGCCAGCAGTCGGACAGCCTATAATTCACCCCTCCACTTT

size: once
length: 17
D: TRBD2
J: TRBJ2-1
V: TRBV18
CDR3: CASSPKLAGGLVNEQFF
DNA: TGTGCCAGCTCGCCCAAACTAGCGGGAGGGCTTGTGAATGAGCAGTTCTTC